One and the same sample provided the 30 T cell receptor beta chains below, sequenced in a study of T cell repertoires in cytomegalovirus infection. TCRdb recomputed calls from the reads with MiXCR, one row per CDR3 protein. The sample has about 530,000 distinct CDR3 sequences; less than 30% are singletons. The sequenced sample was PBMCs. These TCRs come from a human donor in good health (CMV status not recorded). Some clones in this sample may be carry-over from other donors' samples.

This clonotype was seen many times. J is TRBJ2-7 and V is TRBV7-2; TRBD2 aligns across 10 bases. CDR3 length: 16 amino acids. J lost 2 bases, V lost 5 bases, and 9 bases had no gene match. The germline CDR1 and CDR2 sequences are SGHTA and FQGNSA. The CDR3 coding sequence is TGTGCCAGCAGCCCACGAGGGCTAGCGGGGGCCTACGAGCAGTACTTC. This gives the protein CASSPRGLAGAYEQYF. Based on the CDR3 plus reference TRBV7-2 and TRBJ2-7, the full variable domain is GAGVSQSPSNKVTEKGKDVELRCDPISGHTALYWYRQSLGQGLEFLIYFQGNSAPDKSGLPSDRFSAERTGGSVSTLTIQRTQQEDSAVYLCASSPRGLAGAYEQYFGPGTRLTVT.

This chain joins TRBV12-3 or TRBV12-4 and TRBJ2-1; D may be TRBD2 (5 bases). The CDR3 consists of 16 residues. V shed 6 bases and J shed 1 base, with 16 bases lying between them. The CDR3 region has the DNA TGTGCCAGCAGCCCTTCCGGCGGGTCTTCCTACAATGAGCAGTTCTTC. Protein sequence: CASSPSGGSSYNEQFF.

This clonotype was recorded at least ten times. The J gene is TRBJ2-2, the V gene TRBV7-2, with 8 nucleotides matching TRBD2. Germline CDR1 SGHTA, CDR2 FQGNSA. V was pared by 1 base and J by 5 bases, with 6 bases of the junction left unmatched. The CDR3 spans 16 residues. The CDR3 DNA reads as TGTGCCAGCAGCTTAGTCGCAGGGACTAGAACCGGGGAGCTGTTTTTT. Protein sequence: CASSLVAGTRTGELFF.

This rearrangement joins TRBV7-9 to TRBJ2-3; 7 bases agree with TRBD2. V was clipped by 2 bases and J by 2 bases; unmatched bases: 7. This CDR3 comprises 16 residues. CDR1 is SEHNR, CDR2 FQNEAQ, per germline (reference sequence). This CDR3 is CASSLSQGGPTDTQYF. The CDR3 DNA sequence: TGTGCCAGCAGCTTATCTCAGGGAGGGCCCACAGATACGCAGTATTTT.

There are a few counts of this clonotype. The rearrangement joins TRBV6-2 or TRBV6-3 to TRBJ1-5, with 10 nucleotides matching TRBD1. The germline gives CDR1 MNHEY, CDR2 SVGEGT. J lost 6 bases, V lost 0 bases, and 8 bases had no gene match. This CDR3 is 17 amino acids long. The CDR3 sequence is CASSYSPGQGSFQPQHF. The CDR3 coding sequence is TGTGCCAGCAGTTACTCGCCGGGACAGGGGTCCTTTCAGCCCCAGCATTTT.

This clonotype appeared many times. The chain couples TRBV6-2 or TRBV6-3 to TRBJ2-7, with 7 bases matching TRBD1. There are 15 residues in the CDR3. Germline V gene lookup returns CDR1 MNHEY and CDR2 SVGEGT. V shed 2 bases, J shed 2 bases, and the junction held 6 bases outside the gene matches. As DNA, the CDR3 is TGTGCCAGCAGTTACATCGACAGGGACACCTACGAGCAGTACGTC. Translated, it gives CASSYIDRDTYEQYV.

The CDR3 region is CASSFRQFNSPLHF. In DNA form, the CDR3 reads TGTGCCAGCAGTTTCCGACAGTTTAATTCACCCCTCCACTTT. The V and J genes are TRBV6-1 and TRBJ1-6, with D possibly TRBD1 on 5 matching bases. V was trimmed by 5 bases and J by 6 bases, leaving 11 bases between them. The germline CDR1 and CDR2 sequences are MNHNS and SASEGT. The CDR3 loop spans 14 amino acids.

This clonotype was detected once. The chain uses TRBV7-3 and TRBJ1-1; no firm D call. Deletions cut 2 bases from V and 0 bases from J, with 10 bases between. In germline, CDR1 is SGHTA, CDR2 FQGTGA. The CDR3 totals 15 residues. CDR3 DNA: TGTGCCAGCAGCTTAGAGGTTACCCTGAACACTGAAGCTTTCTTT. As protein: CASSLEVTLNTEAFF.

In nucleotides, the CDR3 is TGTGCCAGCAGCCGCGAAACCTCAGGGGGTAATGAAAAACTGTTTTTT. Protein product: CASSRETSGGNEKLFF. The chain combines TRBV4-2 with TRBJ1-4; the match to TRBD1 covers 7 bases. Germline V gives CDR1 LGHNA, CDR2 YNFKEQ. The V and J ends lost 4 bases and 4 bases, in that order; junction bases with no gene match: 9. The CDR3 loop spans 16 amino acids.

The CDR3: CASQGASNTGELFF. As DNA, the CDR3 is TGTGCCAGCCAAGGGGCTAGCAACACCGGGGAGCTGTTTTTT. The chain has TRBV7-3 and TRBJ2-2; D assignment may be TRBD1 or TRBD2 (5 bases each). Trimming took off 8 bases at V and 2 bases at J, with 12 bases between the two ends. The CDR3 spans 14 residues. Germline V gene lookup returns CDR1 SGHTA and CDR2 FQGTGA.

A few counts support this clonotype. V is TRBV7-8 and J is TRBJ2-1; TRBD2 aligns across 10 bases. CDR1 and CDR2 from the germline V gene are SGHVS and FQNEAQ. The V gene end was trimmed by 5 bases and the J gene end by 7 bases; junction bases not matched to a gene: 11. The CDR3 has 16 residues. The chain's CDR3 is CASSHNLAGVRNEQFF. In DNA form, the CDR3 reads TGTGCCAGCAGCCATAATCTAGCGGGAGTTCGAAATGAGCAGTTCTTC.

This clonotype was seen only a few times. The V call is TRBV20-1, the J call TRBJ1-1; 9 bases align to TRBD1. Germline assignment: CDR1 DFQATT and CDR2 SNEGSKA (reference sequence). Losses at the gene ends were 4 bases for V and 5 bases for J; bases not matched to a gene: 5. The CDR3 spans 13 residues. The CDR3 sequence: CSANRGRMTEAFF. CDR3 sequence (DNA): TGCAGTGCTAACAGGGGGCGAATGACTGAAGCTTTCTTT.

CDR3 residues: CASSAVPGLVSDTQYF. In DNA form, the CDR3 reads TGTGCCAGCAGCGCCGTCCCGGGACTTGTTTCGGATACGCAGTATTTT. This chain uses TRBV9 with TRBJ2-3, with D possibly being TRBD2 (6 bases). The germline V and J ends were trimmed by 3 bases and 6 bases, with 20 bases remaining between them. Per the germline V gene, CDR1 is SGDLS and CDR2 is YYNGEE. There are 16 residues in the CDR3.

The CDR3 sequence is CSVIQDTEAFF. Here the CDR3 DNA reads TGCAGCGTAATTCAGGACACTGAAGCTTTCTTT. V and J are TRBV29-1 and TRBJ1-1; D gene unclear. This CDR3 comprises 11 residues. Trimming shortened V by 6 bases and J by 3 bases, and 8 bases separated the two germline ends. Per germline, CDR1 SQVTM and CDR2 ANQGSEA.

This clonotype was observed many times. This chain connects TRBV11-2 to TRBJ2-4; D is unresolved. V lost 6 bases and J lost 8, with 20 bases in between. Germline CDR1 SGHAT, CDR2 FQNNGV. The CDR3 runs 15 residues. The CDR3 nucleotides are TGTGCCAGCAGATCACTCCCAAGATCAATGGACATTCAGTACTTC. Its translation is CASRSLPRSMDIQYF.

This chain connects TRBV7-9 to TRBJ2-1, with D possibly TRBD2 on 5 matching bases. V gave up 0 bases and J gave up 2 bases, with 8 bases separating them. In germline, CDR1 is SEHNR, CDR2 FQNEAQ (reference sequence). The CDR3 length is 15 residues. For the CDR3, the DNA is TGTGCCAGCAGCTTAGCGGAGGAGCCCTACAATGAGCAGTTCTTC. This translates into CASSLAEEPYNEQFF.

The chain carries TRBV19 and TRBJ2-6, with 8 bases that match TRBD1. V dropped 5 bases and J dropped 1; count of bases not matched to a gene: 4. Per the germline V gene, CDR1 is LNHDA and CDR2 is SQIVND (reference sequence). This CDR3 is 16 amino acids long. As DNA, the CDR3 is TGTGCCAGTAGTTTACAGGGGGATTCTGGGGCCAACGTCCTGACTTTC. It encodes CASSLQGDSGANVLTF.

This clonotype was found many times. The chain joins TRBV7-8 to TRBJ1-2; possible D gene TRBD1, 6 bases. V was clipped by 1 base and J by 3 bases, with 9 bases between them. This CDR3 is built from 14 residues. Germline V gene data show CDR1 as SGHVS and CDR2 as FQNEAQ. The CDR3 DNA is TGTGCCAGCAGCTTAGGACAGGAGCACTATGGCTACACCTTC. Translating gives CASSLGQEHYGYTF.

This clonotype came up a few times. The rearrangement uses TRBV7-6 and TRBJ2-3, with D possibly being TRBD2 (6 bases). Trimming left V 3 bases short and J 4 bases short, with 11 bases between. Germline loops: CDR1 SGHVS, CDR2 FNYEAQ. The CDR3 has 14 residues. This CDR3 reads CASSFGRLADTQYF. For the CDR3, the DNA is TGTGCCAGCAGCTTTGGGAGGTTAGCAGATACGCAGTATTTT.

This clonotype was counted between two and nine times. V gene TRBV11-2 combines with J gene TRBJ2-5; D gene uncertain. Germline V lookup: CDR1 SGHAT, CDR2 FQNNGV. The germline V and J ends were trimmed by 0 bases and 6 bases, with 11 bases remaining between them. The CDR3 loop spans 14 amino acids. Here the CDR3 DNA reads TGTGCCAGCAGCTTAGACCCTGTAGGGCAGACCCAGTACTTC. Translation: CASSLDPVGQTQYF.

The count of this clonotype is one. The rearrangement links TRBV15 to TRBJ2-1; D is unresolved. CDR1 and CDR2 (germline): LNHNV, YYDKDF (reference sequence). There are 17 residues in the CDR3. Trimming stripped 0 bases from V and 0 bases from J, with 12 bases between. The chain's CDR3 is CATSRDLAVRSYNEQFF. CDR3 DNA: TGTGCCACCAGCAGAGATCTGGCGGTTCGCTCCTACAATGAGCAGTTCTTC.

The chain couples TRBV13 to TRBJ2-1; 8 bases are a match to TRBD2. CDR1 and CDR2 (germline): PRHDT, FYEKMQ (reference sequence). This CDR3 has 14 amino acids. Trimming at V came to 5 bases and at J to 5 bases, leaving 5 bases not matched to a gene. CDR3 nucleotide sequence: TGTGCCAGCAGCCCGGGACTAGTAGACAATGAGCAGTTCTTC. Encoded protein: CASSPGLVDNEQFF.

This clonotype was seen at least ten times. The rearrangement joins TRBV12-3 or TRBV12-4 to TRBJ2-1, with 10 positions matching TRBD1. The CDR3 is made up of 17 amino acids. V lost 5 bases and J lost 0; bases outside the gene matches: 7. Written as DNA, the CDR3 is TGTGCCAGCAGTCTATGGGACAGGGGCAGCTCCTACAATGAGCAGTTCTTC. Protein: CASSLWDRGSSYNEQFF.

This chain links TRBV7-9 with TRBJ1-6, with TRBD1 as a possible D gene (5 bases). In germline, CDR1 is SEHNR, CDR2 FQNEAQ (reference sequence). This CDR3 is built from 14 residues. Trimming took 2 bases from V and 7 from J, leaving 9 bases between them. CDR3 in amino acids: CASSLSGFNSPLHF. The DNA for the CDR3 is TGTGCCAGCAGCTTATCAGGGTTCAATTCACCCCTCCACTTT.

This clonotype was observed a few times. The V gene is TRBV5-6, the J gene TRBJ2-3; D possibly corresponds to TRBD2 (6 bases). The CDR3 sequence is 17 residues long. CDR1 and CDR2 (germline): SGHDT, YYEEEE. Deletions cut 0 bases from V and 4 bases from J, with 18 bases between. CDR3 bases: TGTGCCAGCAGCTTGGACAGAGGAGGGCGGAGAGCAGATACGCAGTATTTT. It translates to CASSLDRGGRRADTQYF.

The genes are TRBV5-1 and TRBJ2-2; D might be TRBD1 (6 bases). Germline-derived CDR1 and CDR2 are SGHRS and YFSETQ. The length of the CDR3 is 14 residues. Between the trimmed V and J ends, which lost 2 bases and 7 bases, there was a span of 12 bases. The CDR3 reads CASSFQQGSGELFF. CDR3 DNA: TGCGCCAGCAGCTTCCAACAGGGCAGCGGGGAGCTGTTTTTT.

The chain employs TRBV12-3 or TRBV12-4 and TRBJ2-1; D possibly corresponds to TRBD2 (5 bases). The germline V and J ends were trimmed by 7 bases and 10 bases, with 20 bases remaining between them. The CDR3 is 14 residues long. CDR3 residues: CASTIGSGVKEQFF. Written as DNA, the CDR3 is TGTGCCAGCACCATTGGCTCCGGGGTTAAGGAGCAGTTCTTC.

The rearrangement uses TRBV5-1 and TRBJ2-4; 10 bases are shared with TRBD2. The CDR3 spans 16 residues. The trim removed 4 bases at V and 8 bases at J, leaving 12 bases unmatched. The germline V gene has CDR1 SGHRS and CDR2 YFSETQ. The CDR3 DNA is TGCGCCAGCAGCCGATTACCTAGCGGGAGTGGGGACATTCAGTACTTC. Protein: CASSRLPSGSGDIQYF. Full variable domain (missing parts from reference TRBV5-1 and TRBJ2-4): KAGVTQTPRYLIKTRGQQVTLSCSPISGHRSVSWYQQTPGQGLQFLFEYFSETQRNKGNFPGRFSGRQFSNSRSEMNVSTLELGDSALYLCASSRLPSGSGDIQYFGAGTRLSVL.

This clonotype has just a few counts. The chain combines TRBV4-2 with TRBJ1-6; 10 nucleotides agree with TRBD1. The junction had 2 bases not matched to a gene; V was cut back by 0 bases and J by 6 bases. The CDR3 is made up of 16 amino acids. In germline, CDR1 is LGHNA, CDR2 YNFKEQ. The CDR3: CASSQERDRGNSPLHF. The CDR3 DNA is TGTGCCAGCAGCCAAGAGAGGGACAGGGGTAATTCACCCCTCCACTTT.

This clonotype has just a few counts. The CDR3, as DNA: TGTGCCAGCAGTGAGTGGGGGAGTGAGCAGTTCTTC. Amino acids: CASSEWGSEQFF. This chain links TRBV2 with TRBJ2-1; D might be TRBD1 or TRBD2, each matching 5 bases. The length of the CDR3 is 12 residues. Trimming cost V 3 bases and J 9 bases, with 9 bases left between them. Looked up from germline, CDR1 is SNHLY and CDR2 is FYNNEI.